Included here is one TCR beta chain sequence, with context. Germline trimming cut 5 bases from V and 6 bases from J; bases unmatched to any gene: 16. This CDR3 comprises 17 residues. Looked up from germline, CDR1 is SGHNT and CDR2 is YYREEE (reference sequence). As handled by the study authors: The authors estimated nucleated cell counts from reference gene primer amplification. Libraries were prepared by immunoSEQ multiplex PCR; TCRdb keeps only in-frame clonotypes and omits some of them. That table furnishes V, J and clone size, whereas the DNA furnished D and trimming. Among fewer than 200,000 clones listed, around 85% were seen once. The sample belongs to a study of blood T cell repertoires in COVID-19. Study-wide background: The United States, Italy and Spain supplied acute and convalescent COVID-19 samples. The analysed material was cDNA or gDNA that came from T cells, B-cell-depleted T cells, or PBMCs.

Sequences were obtained from peripheral blood. The TCR originated in a man in his 60s who had recovered from COVID-19. The V and J genes are TRBV5-4 and TRBJ2-2, with 7 bases lining up with TRBD2. The CDR3: CASRTDLGGGGPGELFF. In nucleotides, the CDR3 is TGTGCCAGCAGGACTGACTTGGGCGGGGGAGGTCCCGGGGAGCTGTTTTTT.